One sample yielded the 24 T cell receptor beta chains listed below, sequenced in a study of cytomegalovirus exposure and HLA in healthy donors. This PCR relied on a set of 60 Vbeta primers and 13 Jbeta primers. The protocol was immunoSEQ multiplex PCR, while the TCRdb copy is restricted to in-frame clones and leaves out a portion. The sample has under 200,000 clones, over 60% seen once. Sequenced input: PBMCs. These receptors were obtained from a man aged 50-59 years in good health and CMV-seropositive.

This clone has only one observation. J is TRBJ2-1 and V is TRBV4-3, with 9 bases fitting TRBD2. This CDR3 is 14 amino acids long. Trimming removed 0 bases from V and 8 bases from J; junction bases left unmatched: 2. CDR1 LGHNA and CDR2 YSLEER come from the germline V gene. For the CDR3, the DNA is TGCGCCAGCAGCCAAGATGTAGCGGGGGATGAGCAGTTCTTC. It is translated as CASSQDVAGDEQFF.

The V call is TRBV6-1, the J call TRBJ1-5; 9 bases agree with TRBD1. The germline V gene has CDR1 MNHNS and CDR2 SASEGT. Unmatched junction bases numbered 6, after V lost 6 bases and J lost 3 bases. CDR3 length: 15 amino acids. The CDR3 nucleotides read TGTGCCAGCAGGGCGGACAGGGGCATCAATCAGCCCCAGCATTTT. This gives the protein CASRADRGINQPQHF.

The V call is TRBV19, the J call TRBJ2-5; possible D gene TRBD1, 6 bases. Trimming removed 5 bases at V and 0 bases at J, with 7 bases between. Looked up from germline, CDR1 is LNHDA and CDR2 is SQIVND (reference sequence). The CDR3 is 13 residues long. The chain's CDR3 is CASSQGNQETQYF. The CDR3 DNA reads TGTGCCAGTAGTCAGGGGAACCAAGAGACCCAGTACTTC.

V gene TRBV5-3 combines with J gene TRBJ2-3; TRBD1 matches 8 bases. TRBV5-3 has ORF status, its function being uncertain. V was clipped by 4 bases and J by 6 bases; unmatched bases: 10. The CDR3 loop spans 15 amino acids. CDR3 in amino acids: CARSPGRTGRDTQYF. In DNA form, the CDR3 reads TGTGCCAGAAGCCCGGGGCGGACAGGGAGGGATACGCAGTATTTT.

The chain employs TRBV28 and TRBJ1-2; D is unclear. Germline CDR1 reads MDHEN; CDR2 reads SYDVKM. The CDR3 totals 11 residues. Trimming cost V 8 bases and J 3 bases, with 7 bases left between them. The DNA for the CDR3 is TGTGCCAGCTGGTCAGACTATGGCTACACCTTC. As protein: CASWSDYGYTF.

The gene calls are TRBV5-1 and TRBJ2-1, with 7 nucleotides matching TRBD2. Germline V lookup: CDR1 SGHRS, CDR2 YFSETQ. This CDR3 contains 14 residues. The V gene end was trimmed by 2 bases and the J gene end by 5 bases; junction bases not matched to a gene: 4. The CDR3 DNA reads TGCGCCAGCAGCTTAAGAGCGGGGCACAATGAGCAGTTCTTC. Its translation: CASSLRAGHNEQFF.

The genes are TRBV6-5 and TRBJ2-1; D might be TRBD1 (6 bases). V lost 7 bases and J 11 bases, leaving 12 bases between the germline ends. The CDR3 has 11 amino acids. CDR1 is MNHEY and CDR2 is SVGAGI in the germline V gene. CDR3 nucleotide sequence: TGTGCCAGCATCAACAGGGCCCAGCAGTTCTTC. It encodes CASINRAQQFF.

The rearrangement joins TRBV5-1 to TRBJ2-5, with 9 bases identical to TRBD1. J gave up 4 bases and V 3 bases, and 10 bases lay outside the gene matches. The CDR3 is 16 amino acids. Germline V gene data show CDR1 as SGHRS and CDR2 as YFSETQ. The CDR3, as DNA: TGCGCCAGCAGCTCCGCCGGGACAGGGAATCGAGAGACCCAGTACTTC. Translating it yields CASSSAGTGNRETQYF.

V is TRBV11-2 and J is TRBJ1-3, with D perhaps TRBD1 (5 bases). The CDR3 spans 17 residues. Trimming stripped 5 bases from V and 9 bases from J, with 26 bases between. Germline CDR1 SGHAT, CDR2 FQNNGV. CDR3 in amino acids: CASSPSGDSKRQATIYF. The CDR3 DNA reads TGTGCCAGCAGCCCCAGTGGGGACTCCAAGAGGCAAGCCACCATATATTTT.

Comment on this clone: The sample holds other DNA sequences that translate to the same CDR3. The chain joins TRBV5-1 to TRBJ2-5, with 8 bases that match TRBD1. Germline V gene data show CDR1 as SGHRS and CDR2 as YFSETQ. V gave up 4 bases and J gave up 1 base; unmatched junction bases: 3. The CDR3 extends over 14 amino acids. The CDR3 DNA sequence: TGCGCCAGCAGCCCCGACAGGGGCCAAGAGACCCAGTACTTC. Its protein product is CASSPDRGQETQYF.

The rearrangement links TRBV6-5 to TRBJ1-6; 7 bases fit TRBD1. Germline loops: CDR1 MNHEY, CDR2 SVGAGI. V gave up 5 bases and J gave up 9 bases; unmatched junction bases: 7. There are 14 residues in the CDR3. The CDR3 coding sequence is TGTGCCAGCAGTCTAGACAGGGCATCTTCACCCCTCCACTTT. It codes for CASSLDRASSPLHF.

V usage is TRBV4-2 and J usage is TRBJ1-4; possible D gene TRBD1, 5 bases. Trimming took off 0 bases at V and 5 bases at J, with 13 bases between the two ends. This CDR3 has 16 amino acids. Germline CDR1 reads LGHNA; CDR2 reads YNFKEQ. The CDR3 is CASSQDGWQGNEKLFF. CDR3 coding DNA: TGTGCCAGCAGCCAAGATGGGTGGCAGGGCAATGAAAAACTGTTTTTT.

The CDR3: CASSDFGQYAGSRYSNQPQHF. The CDR3 DNA sequence: TGTGCCAGCAGTGACTTCGGACAGTACGCTGGGAGCCGTTATAGCAATCAGCCCCAGCATTTT. This chain uses TRBV6-4 with TRBJ1-5, with a tentative D call TRBD1 (6 bases). V gave up 1 base and J gave up 0 bases, with 25 bases separating them. CDR1 is MRHNA and CDR2 is SNTAGT in the germline V gene. The CDR3 has 21 residues.

The V and J genes are TRBV5-8 and TRBJ2-1; perhaps TRBD2 as D (6 bases). Trimming removed 3 bases from V and 4 bases from J, with 14 bases in between. CDR3 length: 15 amino acids. CDR1 is SGHTS and CDR2 is YDEGEE in the germline V gene. CDR3 nucleotide sequence: TGTGCCAGCAGCTCCTGGGGGGTCAAATACAATGAGCAGTTCTTC. It specifies CASSSWGVKYNEQFF.

The chain employs TRBV28 and TRBJ2-7, with D possibly matching TRBD1 (6 bases). V shed 7 bases and J shed 2 bases, with 12 bases lying between them. This CDR3 region has 13 residues. Germline V CDR1 and CDR2: MDHEN, SYDVKM. The CDR3 loop is CASIGQWPYEQYF. The DNA for the CDR3 is TGTGCCAGCATTGGACAGTGGCCCTACGAGCAGTACTTC.

Only a few counts were recorded for this clone. This chain joins TRBV7-8 and TRBJ2-2; D might be TRBD1 (6 bases). Trimming took 1 base from V and 1 from J, leaving 7 bases between them. Germline lookup yields CDR1 SGHVS and CDR2 FQNEAQ. The CDR3 spans 15 residues. DNA of the CDR3: TGTGCCAGCAGCTTAGGCAGGGGGAACACCGGGGAGCTGTTTTTT. It encodes CASSLGRGNTGELFF.

The rearrangement uses TRBV21-1 and TRBJ1-1. TRBV21-1 is a pseudogene segment. The CDR3 runs to 15 residues. The CDR3 sequence is CASSKARGLNTEAFF. The CDR3 DNA reads TGTGCCAGCAGCAAAGCGCGGGGACTGAACACTGAAGCTTTCTTT.

V is TRBV7-9 and J is TRBJ1-1; D not certain. The CDR3 consists of 13 residues. Germline V gene lookup returns CDR1 SEHNR and CDR2 FQNEAQ (reference sequence). Trimming removed 2 bases from V and 6 bases from J, with 10 bases in between. The DNA for the CDR3 is TGTGCCAGCAGCTTATTGTCAGGCGCTGAAGCTTTCTTT. As protein: CASSLLSGAEAFF.

This clone showed up just once. CDR3 sequence reads: CASSLRYRDTEAFF. In DNA, the CDR3 is TGTGCCAGCAGCTTGAGGTATCGGGACACTGAAGCTTTCTTT. The V and J genes are TRBV7-9 and TRBJ1-1; no reliable D call. CDR1 and CDR2 from the germline V gene are SEHNR and FQNEAQ (reference sequence). Trimming shortened V by 3 bases and J by 3 bases, and 11 bases separated the two germline ends. This CDR3 is 14 amino acids long.

The chain recombines TRBV5-1 with TRBJ2-5, with D tentatively TRBD2 (7 bases). This CDR3 has 14 amino acids. Germline values: CDR1 SGHRS, CDR2 YFSETQ. Deletions cut 1 base from V and 3 bases from J, with 10 bases between. The CDR3: CASSLRGGKETQYF. The CDR3 nucleotides read TGCGCCAGCAGCTTGAGGGGGGGAAAAGAGACCCAGTACTTC.

The rearrangement joins TRBV7-9 to TRBJ2-3; TRBD2 aligns across 11 bases. The junction had 11 bases not matched to a gene; V was cut back by 4 bases and J by 2 bases. The length of the CDR3 is 18 residues. Per the germline V gene, CDR1 is SEHNR and CDR2 is FQNEAQ (reference sequence). The CDR3 protein is CASSSRLAGRTFTDTQYF. Here the CDR3 DNA reads TGTGCCAGCAGCTCACGACTAGCGGGGAGAACCTTCACAGATACGCAGTATTTT.

The chain carries TRBV27 and TRBJ1-2, with 7 nucleotides matching TRBD1. Germline V gene lookup returns CDR1 MNHEY and CDR2 SMNVEV (reference sequence). The CDR3 covers 13 residues. With 4 bases clipped from V and 4 bases from J, the junction kept 3 bases outside the gene matches. Written as DNA, the CDR3 is TGTGCCAGCAGTTCGGCAGGGGGCTATGGCTACACCTTC. It is translated as CASSSAGGYGYTF.

The chain recombines TRBV19 with TRBJ1-2; no definite D call. V lost 0 bases, J lost 2 bases, and 4 bases lay in between. The CDR3 is made up of 13 amino acids. Germline CDR1 LNHDA, CDR2 SQIVND (reference sequence). The DNA of the CDR3 is TGTGCCAGTAGTATAGACAGAAACTATGGCTACACCTTC. Encoded protein: CASSIDRNYGYTF. Full variable domain (missing parts from reference TRBV19 and TRBJ1-2): DGGITQSPKYLFRKEGQNVTLSCEQNLNHDAMYWYRQDPGQGLRLIYYSQIVNDFQKGDIAEGYSVSREKKESFPLTVTSAQKNPTAFYLCASSIDRNYGYTFGSGTRLTVV.

The chain has TRBV18 and TRBJ1-1; TRBD1 matches 12 bases. Germline CDR1 and CDR2: KGHSH and LQKENI. The CDR3 is 16 residues long. J was trimmed by 1 base and V by 5 bases; bases with no gene match: 5. The CDR3 spells CASSTGQGAENTEAFF. CDR3 nucleotides: TGTGCCAGCTCAACGGGACAGGGGGCGGAGAACACTGAAGCTTTCTTT.